This T cell receptor (beta chain) was captured by sequencing in a study of regulatory T cells in long-lasting Graves disease. Time point reported: newly diagnosed GD, antithyroid drugs for less than 3 months. There was RNA extracted from PBMCs, and the TCR library was made from it. According to the study, TCR beta libraries were built with iRepertoire HTBI primers and CDR3-region Arm-PCR. TCRdb redid the calling of the multiplex PCR reads with MiXCR, one entry per CDR3 protein. The repertoire holds about 450,000 distinct CDR3 sequences, with around 17% as singletons. The germline gives CDR1 MNHEY, CDR2 SMNVEV (reference sequence). The ends were cut back, 6 bases at V and 12 bases at J, with 15 bases in the middle. The CDR3 runs 11 residues. This clonotype was counted many times. These data also featured in a second study, about T cells in Graves' hyperthyroidism and ophthalmopathy.

This chain links TRBV27 with TRBJ2-7, with D possibly matching TRBD2 (5 bases). The input for sequencing was peripheral blood mononuclear cells (PBMCs), taken at new diagnosis, from a patient treated with antithyroid drugs. The sequence came from a woman under 40 with Graves disease. CDR3 residues: CASSHLGRVYF. For the CDR3, the DNA is TGTGCCAGCAGCCACCTGGGGAGAGTGTACTTC.